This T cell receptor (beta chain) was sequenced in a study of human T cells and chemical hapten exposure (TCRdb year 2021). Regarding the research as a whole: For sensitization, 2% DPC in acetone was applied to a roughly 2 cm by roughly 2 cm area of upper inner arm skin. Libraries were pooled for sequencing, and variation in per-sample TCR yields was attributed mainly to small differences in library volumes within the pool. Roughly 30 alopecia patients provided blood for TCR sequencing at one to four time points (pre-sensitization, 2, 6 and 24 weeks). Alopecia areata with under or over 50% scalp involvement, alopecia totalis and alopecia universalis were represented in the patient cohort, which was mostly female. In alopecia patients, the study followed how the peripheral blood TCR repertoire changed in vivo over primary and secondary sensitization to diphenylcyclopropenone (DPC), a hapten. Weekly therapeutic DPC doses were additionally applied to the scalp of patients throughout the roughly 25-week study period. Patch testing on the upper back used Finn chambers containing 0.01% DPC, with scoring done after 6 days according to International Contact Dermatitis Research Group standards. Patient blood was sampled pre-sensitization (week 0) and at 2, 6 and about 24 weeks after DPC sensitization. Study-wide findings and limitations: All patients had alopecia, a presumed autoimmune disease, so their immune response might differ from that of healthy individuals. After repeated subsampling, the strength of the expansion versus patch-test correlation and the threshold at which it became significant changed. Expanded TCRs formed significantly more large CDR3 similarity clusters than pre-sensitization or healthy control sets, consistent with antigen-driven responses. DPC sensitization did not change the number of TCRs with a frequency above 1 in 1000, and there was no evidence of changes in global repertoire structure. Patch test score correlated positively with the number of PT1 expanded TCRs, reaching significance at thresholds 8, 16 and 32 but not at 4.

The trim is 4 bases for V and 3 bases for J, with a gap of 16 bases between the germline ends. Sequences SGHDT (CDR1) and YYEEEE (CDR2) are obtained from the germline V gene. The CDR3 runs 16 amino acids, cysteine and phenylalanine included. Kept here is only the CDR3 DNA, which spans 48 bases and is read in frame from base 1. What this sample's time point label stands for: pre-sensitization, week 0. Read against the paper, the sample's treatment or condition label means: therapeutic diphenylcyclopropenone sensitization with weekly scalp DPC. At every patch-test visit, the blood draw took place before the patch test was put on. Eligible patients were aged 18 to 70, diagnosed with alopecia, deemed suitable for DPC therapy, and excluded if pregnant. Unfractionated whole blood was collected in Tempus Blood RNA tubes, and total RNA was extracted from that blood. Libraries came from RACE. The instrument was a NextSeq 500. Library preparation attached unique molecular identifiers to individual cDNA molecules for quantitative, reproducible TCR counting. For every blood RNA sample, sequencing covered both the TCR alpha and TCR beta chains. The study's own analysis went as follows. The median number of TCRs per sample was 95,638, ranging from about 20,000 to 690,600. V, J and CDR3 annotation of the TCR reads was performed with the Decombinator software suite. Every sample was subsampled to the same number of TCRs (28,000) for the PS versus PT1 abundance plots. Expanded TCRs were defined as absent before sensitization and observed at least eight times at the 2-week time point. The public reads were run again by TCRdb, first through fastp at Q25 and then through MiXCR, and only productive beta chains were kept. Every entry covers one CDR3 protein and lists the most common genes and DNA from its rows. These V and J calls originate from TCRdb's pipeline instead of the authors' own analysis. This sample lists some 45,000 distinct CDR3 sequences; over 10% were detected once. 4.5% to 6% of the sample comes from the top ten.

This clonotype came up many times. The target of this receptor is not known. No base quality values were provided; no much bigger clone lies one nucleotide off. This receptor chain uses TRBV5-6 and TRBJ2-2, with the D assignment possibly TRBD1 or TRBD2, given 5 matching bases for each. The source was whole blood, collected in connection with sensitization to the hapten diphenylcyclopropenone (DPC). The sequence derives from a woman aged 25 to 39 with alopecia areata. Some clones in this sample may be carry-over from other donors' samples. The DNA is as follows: TGTGCCAGCAGCCCTGTCCTGAGGGACCACACCGGGGAGCTGTTTTTT. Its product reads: CASSPVLRDHTGELFF.